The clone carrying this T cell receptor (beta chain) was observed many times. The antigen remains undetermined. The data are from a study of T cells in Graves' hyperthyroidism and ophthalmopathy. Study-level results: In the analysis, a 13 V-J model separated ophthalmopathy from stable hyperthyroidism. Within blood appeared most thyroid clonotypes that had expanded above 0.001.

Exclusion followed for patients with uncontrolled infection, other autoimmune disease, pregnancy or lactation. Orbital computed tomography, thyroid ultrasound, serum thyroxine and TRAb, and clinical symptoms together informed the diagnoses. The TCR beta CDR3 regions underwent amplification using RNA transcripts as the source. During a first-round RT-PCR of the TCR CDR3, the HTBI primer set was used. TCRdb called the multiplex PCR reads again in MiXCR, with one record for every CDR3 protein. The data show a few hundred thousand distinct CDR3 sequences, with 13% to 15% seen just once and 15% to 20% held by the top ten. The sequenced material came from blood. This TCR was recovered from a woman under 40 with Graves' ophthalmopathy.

The CDR3 region has the DNA TGTGCCAGCAGTTACACAAACTATCAGCCCCAGCATTTT. Protein: CASSYTNYQPQHF. This sequence joins TRBV12-3 or TRBV12-4 and TRBJ1-5, with D unresolved. Trimming left V 4 bases short and J 5 bases short, with 9 bases between. This CDR3 has 13 residues.